A selection of T cell receptor beta chains follows, all from one sample in a study of T-cell memory formation after mild COVID-19. TCRdb re-called the 5' RACE reads with MiXCR, one entry per CDR3 protein. The sample holds over 350,000 distinct CDR3 sequences; approximately 16% are singletons and the top ten take roughly 21%. What was sequenced was PBMCs or a T cell subset sorted from them (not recorded which). The source is a young man who had mild COVID-19 (a few samples of this study predate the infection). Cell type and time point are not known. Both conserved end residues are part of each CDR3. A D gene is named only where the DNA matches it firmly. Clone size is shown for a subset of rows, as once, few, many or a class of expanded clone.

TGTGCCAGCAGCTTGGGGACGTACGTTTACAATGAGCAGTTCTTC	CASSLGTYVYNEQFF	TRBJ2-1	TRBV5-6	-	-
TGTGCCAGCAGCCCGGGGGACAGCAACACAGATACGCAGTATTTT	CASSPGDSNTDTQYF	TRBJ2-3	TRBV4-2	few	-
TGCGCCAGCAGCCAAGAAATGGCGCCGGACCTACCCAACTATGGCTACACCTTC	CASSQEMAPDLPNYGYTF	TRBJ1-2	TRBV4-3	few	-
TGTGCCAGCAGCTTAATGGGCGGACTCTACGAGCAGTACTTC	CASSLMGGLYEQYF	TRBJ2-7	TRBV7-2	-	-
TGTGCCAGCAGCGCAACAGGGGTCCAAGAGACCCAGTACTTC	CASSATGVQETQYF	TRBJ2-5	TRBV7-2	-	TRBD1
TGTGCCAGTTCAGAAGGATATGGCTACACCTTC	CASSEGYGYTF	TRBJ1-2	TRBV7-9	-	-
TGCGCCAGCAGCCAAGTAACTATAGGGACAGGGTACACTGAAGCTTTCTTT	CASSQVTIGTGYTEAFF	TRBJ1-1	TRBV4-1	few	TRBD1
TGTGCCAGCAGTTCCAACACGTACAGGAGCTCCTACGAGCAGTACTTC	CASSSNTYRSSYEQYF	TRBJ2-7	TRBV6-5	-	-
TGTGCCAGCAGTTCCAGACAGGCCCGGACCCAGTACTTC	CASSSRQARTQYF	TRBJ2-5	TRBV12-3/TRBV12-4	many	-
TGTGCCACCCGCACACCAGATACGCAGTATTTT	CATRTPDTQYF	TRBJ2-3	TRBV6-5	few	-
TGTGCCAGCAGCGTTCTGGGCGCAAACCCCGGGGAGCTGTTTTTT	CASSVLGANPGELFF	TRBJ2-2	TRBV9	-	-
TGTGCCAGCTCCCTGGACAGGGATTCCTACGAGCAGTACTTC	CASSLDRDSYEQYF	TRBJ2-7	TRBV18	-	TRBD1
TGTGCCAGCAGGGACACAGGGAGGAAACTGTTTTTT	CASRDTGRKLFF	TRBJ1-4	TRBV6-5	few	-
TGCAGTGCTAGACAGGATGACCAAGAGACCCAGTACTTC	CSARQDDQETQYF	TRBJ2-5	TRBV20-1	many	-
TGTGCCAGCAACCGACAGGGGAACGAAGAGACCCAGTACTTC	CASNRQGNEETQYF	TRBJ2-5	TRBV2	once	TRBD1
TGTGCCAGCGGACCAAGGCGGCCTAGCACAGATACGCAGTATTTT	CASGPRRPSTDTQYF	TRBJ2-3	TRBV12-3/TRBV12-4	-	-
TGCGCCAGCAGCTTGGTAGGGGTTGAAGCTTTCTTT	CASSLVGVEAFF	TRBJ1-1	TRBV5-1	-	-
TGTGCCAGCAGTTCAGGGATGGAACAAGAGACCCAGTACTTC	CASSSGMEQETQYF	TRBJ2-5	TRBV6-2/TRBV6-3	few	-
TGTGCCAGCAGCTTAGGGACAGGGGTTTGGGATGAGCAGTTCTTC	CASSLGTGVWDEQFF	TRBJ2-1	TRBV7-8	few	TRBD1
TGCGCCAGCACCACAGTTCCTGAAGCCTACGAGCAGTACTTC	CASTTVPEAYEQYF	TRBJ2-7	TRBV5-1	-	-
TGCAGTGCTAGAGACCGTAGGGGGACCGGGGAGCTGTTTTTT	CSARDRRGTGELFF	TRBJ2-2	TRBV20-1	-	-
TGTGCCAGCAGCTTTATTAGGACAGGGGGCTACAATGAGCAGTTCTTC	CASSFIRTGGYNEQFF	TRBJ2-1	TRBV7-2	few	TRBD1
TGTGCCAGCAGCCCGTGGACAGTCCACAATGAGCAGTTCTTC	CASSPWTVHNEQFF	TRBJ2-1	TRBV7-8	-	-